This is a list of T cell receptor beta chains from one sample in a study of shared clonotypes between healthy human individuals. Sequencing was performed with immunoSEQ multiplex PCR; in TCRdb, only in-frame clones are kept and a portion is missing. The sample lists about 2.3 million clones, more than 85% seen once, with 0.35% to 0.45% in the top ten. Sequencing input: naive CD4+ T cells from PBMCs. The receptors stem from a young man in good health. Some clones in this sample may be carry-over from other donors' samples. The conserved cysteine and the conserved F or W are not part of the CDR3 here.

CDR3 length	V gene	J gene	CDR3 protein
11	TRBV6-5	TRBJ2-3	ASRRDGVNTQY
12	TRBV9	TRBJ2-7	ASSPGRASYEQY
13	TRBV7-3	TRBJ2-1	ASSDTRGVHNEQF
13	TRBV18	TRBJ2-1	ASSPRTSGLGEQF
11	TRBV6-6	TRBJ1-1	ASSPQGKAEAF
12	TRBV29-1	TRBJ2-1	SVDGNRGLDEQF
12	TRBV5-1	TRBJ2-2	ASSQDRGIGELF
10	TRBV5-6	TRBJ1-1	ASSGLDTEAF
14	TRBV4-3	TRBJ2-7	ASSQEWSAPTYEQY
14	TRBV2	TRBJ2-2	ASSLTPTSYTGELF
11	TRBV21-1	TRBJ2-1	ASSKGTANEQF
13	TRBV18	TRBJ2-1	ASSPSREWLNEQF
13	TRBV27	TRBJ2-7	ASSPKGGPRAEQY
11	TRBV6-1	TRBJ1-5	ASSAGWPQAQH
14	TRBV11-2	TRBJ2-7	ASSLQGRTQLGEQY
14	TRBV28	TRBJ1-5	ASSSPRTGDNQPQH